A selection of T cell receptor beta chains follows, all from one sample in a study of T cells after yellow fever vaccination. TCRdb ran MiXCR on the 5' RACE reads and lists one entry per CDR3 protein. The sample carries about 340,000 distinct CDR3 sequences, under 15% recorded once. The specimen was CD4+ T cells sorted from PBMCs, collected 15 days after the yellow fever booster vaccination. These TCRs come from a man in his late teens or twenties who received the YFV17D yellow fever vaccine. CDR3s include the opening cysteine and the closing phenylalanine or tryptophan. The D gene is left open where the match is weak. Rows give clone size only sometimes, using once, few, many, or a class for an expanded clone.

cdr3_length clone_size j_call d_call v_call cdr3_nt cdr3_aa
15 NA TRBJ1-5 NA TRBV6-2/TRBV6-3 TGTGCCAGCAGTTACTCACCGAACTACAATCAGCCCCAGCATTTT CASSYSPNYNQPQHF
15 NA TRBJ2-3 TRBD1 TRBV12-3/TRBV12-4 TGTGCCAGCAGTCGTCAGGGGGTCAGGGCAGATACGCAGTATTTT CASSRQGVRADTQYF
15 NA TRBJ1-6 NA TRBV12-3/TRBV12-4 TGTGCCAGCACCTTGGGGGGGCTGGAGGGTTCACCCCTCCACTTT CASTLGGLEGSPLHF
15 many TRBJ2-7 NA TRBV4-1 TGCGCCAGCAGCGCCCGGGAGCGAGGGGTTTACGAGCAGTACTTC CASSARERGVYEQYF
15 few TRBJ2-2 TRBD1 TRBV2 TGTGCCAGCAGTGTGGACAGGGTCGGCACCGGGGAGCTGTTTTTT CASSVDRVGTGELFF
16 few TRBJ2-1 TRBD2 TRBV6-2/TRBV6-3 TGTGCCAGCAGTTACTCTAACGGACTAGCGGGCCCCGAGCAGTTCTTC CASSYSNGLAGPEQFF
12 few TRBJ2-7 NA TRBV11-2 TGTGCCAGCAGCTTTCTCAGGGACGAGCAGTACTTC CASSFLRDEQYF
15 NA TRBJ1-5 TRBD1 TRBV5-8 TGTGCCAGCAGCTCCCCCGGGACAGCGGGTCAGCCCCAGCATTTT CASSSPGTAGQPQHF
15 NA TRBJ2-1 TRBD1 TRBV5-6 TGTGCCAGCAGCGCATGGGACAGGGTCTACAATGAGCAGTTCTTC CASSAWDRVYNEQFF
14 few TRBJ2-1 TRBD1 TRBV12-3/TRBV12-4 TGTGCCAGCAGTCCGAGGGACAGGGGCAATGAGCAGTTCTTC CASSPRDRGNEQFF
14 many TRBJ1-1 NA TRBV7-2 TGTGCCAGCAGCTTTGGACGGAAGAACACTGAAGCTTTCTTT CASSFGRKNTEAFF
13 NA TRBJ1-2 NA TRBV5-1 TGCGCCAGCAGCCAACAGGGCGTTGATGGCTACACCTTC CASSQQGVDGYTF
15 NA TRBJ2-3 TRBD2 TRBV18 TGTGCCAGCACCGTAGCGGGGCTTAGCACAGATACGCAGTATTTT CASTVAGLSTDTQYF
13 few TRBJ1-2 TRBD1 TRBV12-3/TRBV12-4 TGTGCCAGCAGTTTATTAGGGGGCGCGGGCTACACCTTC CASSLLGGAGYTF
13 few TRBJ1-5 NA TRBV2 TGTGCCAGTACAGGGACCACCGATCAGCCCCAGCATTTT CASTGTTDQPQHF
17 few TRBJ2-6 NA TRBV19 TGTGCCAGTAGTATTATTGGTCAGGCGCCTGGGGCCAACGTCCTGACTTTC CASSIIGQAPGANVLTF
16 NA TRBJ1-5 TRBD1 TRBV7-2 TGTGCCAGCAGCTTACTGGGACAGGCGACGAATCAGCCCCAGCATTTT CASSLLGQATNQPQHF
15 NA TRBJ2-5 NA TRBV7-9 TGTGCCAGCAGCTTAAACCTCCAGGGCGGGGAGACCCAGTACTTC CASSLNLQGGETQYF
13 NA TRBJ1-2 NA TRBV29-1 TGCAGCGTTGAAGGGACAGCGAGCTATGGCTACACCTTC CSVEGTASYGYTF
13 NA TRBJ2-2 NA TRBV5-6 TGTGCCAGCAGCTTCGCCCTAGACGGGGAGCTGTTTTTT CASSFALDGELFF
12 NA TRBJ2-3 TRBD1 TRBV3-1 TGTGCCAGCAGCCGGGACAGACTGGAAGTGTATTTT CASSRDRLEVYF
16 NA TRBJ1-4 NA TRBV7-2 TGTGCCAGCAGCCTCGATGGGGGAGCTAGTAATGAAAAACTGTTTTTT CASSLDGGASNEKLFF
16 many TRBJ2-5 NA TRBV9 TGTGCCAGCAGCGTATACTCCGGGACCAACCAAGAGACCCAGTACTTC CASSVYSGTNQETQYF
13 few TRBJ1-5 NA TRBV20-1 TGCAGTGCTAGAGTCCCGGGGGGCCAGCCCCAGCATTTT CSARVPGGQPQHF
13 few TRBJ1-5 NA TRBV20-1 TGCAGTGCCCAAGGATATAGCAATCAGCCCCAGCATTTT CSAQGYSNQPQHF
14 few TRBJ1-2 NA TRBV18 TGTGCCAGCTCGCGCGGACAGCTTGTCTATGGCTACACCTTC CASSRGQLVYGYTF
14 few TRBJ1-4 TRBD1 TRBV4-2 TGTGCCAGCGCTACAGGGGGAACAAGAGAAAAACTGTTTTTT CASATGGTREKLFF
16 few TRBJ2-5 NA TRBV7-2 TGTGCCAGCAGCTTAGCATATCAGGGGCCCCAAGAGACCCAGTACTTC CASSLAYQGPQETQYF
16 NA TRBJ2-3 TRBD2 TRBV7-2 TGTGCCAGCAGCGAAGCGTCGAGCGGGGGGTCGGATACGCAGTATTTT CASSEASSGGSDTQYF
15 few TRBJ1-1 NA TRBV10-3 TGTGCCATCAGCGTGTCGTGGGGAATAGATACTGAAGCTTTCTTT CAISVSWGIDTEAFF
14 NA TRBJ2-5 NA TRBV5-1 TGCGCCAGCAGCTCCCGGGCGGGGCCCCGGACCCAGTACTTC CASSSRAGPRTQYF
17 many TRBJ2-3 TRBD2 TRBV4-2 TGTGCCAGCAGCCAAGATTGGCGGGGGGGATACACAGATACGCAGTATTTT CASSQDWRGGYTDTQYF
16 few TRBJ2-4 NA TRBV5-5 TGTGCCAGCAGCTTGGACCCTAGGGGAGCCAAAAACATTCAGTACTTC CASSLDPRGAKNIQYF
13 few TRBJ2-3 NA TRBV4-2 TGTGCCACTCCCGGGGGGCGCACAGATACGCAGTATTTT CATPGGRTDTQYF
14 NA TRBJ2-3 NA TRBV20-1 TGCAGTGCTAGAGATATGGGGGGCGCATATACGCAGTATTTT CSARDMGGAYTQYF
16 NA TRBJ2-3 TRBD2 TRBV6-5 TGTGCCAGCAGGCGGGTAGCGGGGGGGCTAGCAGATACGCAGTATTTT CASRRVAGGLADTQYF
16 NA TRBJ1-2 TRBD1 TRBV7-9 TGTGCCAGCAGCTTACCCGGGACAGGGGGTGGGCATGGCTACACCTTC CASSLPGTGGGHGYTF
14 NA TRBJ2-5 NA TRBV9 TGTGCCAGCAGCGTACAGGGGGGTCGAGAGACCCAGTACTTC CASSVQGGRETQYF
15 NA TRBJ1-6 NA TRBV9 TGTGCCAGCAGCGCCGCTCCCGAGAGTGATTCACCCCTCCACTTT CASSAAPESDSPLHF
13 few TRBJ2-7 NA TRBV10-1 TGCGCCAGCAGTGATTGGGTTTCCCACGAGCAGTACTTC CASSDWVSHEQYF
15 few TRBJ2-2 NA TRBV7-7 TGTGCTAGCAGCTTAGCTAGCGTAAACACCGGGGAGCTGTTTTTT CASSLASVNTGELFF
14 NA TRBJ1-1 NA TRBV6-6 TGTGCCAGCAGCTGGGCAGGAGAGGCCACTGAAGCTTTCTTT CASSWAGEATEAFF
12 few TRBJ2-1 NA TRBV5-1 TGCGCCAGCAGCTTGCCCTCAAATGAGCAGTTCTTC CASSLPSNEQFF
14 NA TRBJ2-7 TRBD1 TRBV3-1 TGTGCCAGCAGCTCCGGGACAGAAGCCTACGAGCAGTACTTC CASSSGTEAYEQYF
16 many TRBJ2-1 NA TRBV9 TGTGCCAGCAGCGTAGGGAGGGGGGGGCCACACAATGAGCAGTTCTTC CASSVGRGGPHNEQFF
15 NA TRBJ2-3 NA TRBV5-1 TGCGCCAGCAGCTCCCAAACGGACAGAGCCGATACGCAGTATTTT CASSSQTDRADTQYF
16 NA TRBJ2-3 NA TRBV4-1 TGCGCCAGCAGCCCTATAGCGGACCTGGCGGGAGATACGCAGTATTTT CASSPIADLAGDTQYF
16 many TRBJ2-3 TRBD1 TRBV27 TGTGCCAGCAGTCCCTGGGGGACAGGGGGCGCAGATACGCAGTATTTT CASSPWGTGGADTQYF
13 few TRBJ2-1 NA TRBV18 TGTGCCAGCTCACCGCACAGATACAATGAGCAGTTCTTC CASSPHRYNEQFF